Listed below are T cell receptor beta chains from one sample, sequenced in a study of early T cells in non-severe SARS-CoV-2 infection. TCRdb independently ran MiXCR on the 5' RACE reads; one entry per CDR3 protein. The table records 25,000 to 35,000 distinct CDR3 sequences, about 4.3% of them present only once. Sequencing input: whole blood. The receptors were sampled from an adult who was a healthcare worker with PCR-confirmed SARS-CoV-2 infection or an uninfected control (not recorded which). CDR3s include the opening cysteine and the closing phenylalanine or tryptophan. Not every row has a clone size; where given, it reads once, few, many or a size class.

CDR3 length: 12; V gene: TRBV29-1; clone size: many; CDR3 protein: CSGSDENTEAFF
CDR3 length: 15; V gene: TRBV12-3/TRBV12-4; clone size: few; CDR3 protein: CASRKQGVGDQPQHF
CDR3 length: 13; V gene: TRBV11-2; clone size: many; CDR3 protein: CASSLPRTDTQYF
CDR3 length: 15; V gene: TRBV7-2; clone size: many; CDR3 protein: CASSQQLGTTDTQYF
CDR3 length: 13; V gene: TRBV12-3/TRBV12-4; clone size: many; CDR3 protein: CASSVQNYYGYTF
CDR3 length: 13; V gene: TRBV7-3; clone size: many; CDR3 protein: CASSMDREAEAFF
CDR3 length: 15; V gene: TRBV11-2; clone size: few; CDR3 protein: CASSSRDRGDSPLHF
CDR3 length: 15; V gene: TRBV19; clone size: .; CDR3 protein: CASSILGQNNQPQHF
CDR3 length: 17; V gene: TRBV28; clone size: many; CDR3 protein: CASSLNPTGLAKNIQYF
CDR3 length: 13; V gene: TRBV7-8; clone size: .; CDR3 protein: CASSLGVAGELFF
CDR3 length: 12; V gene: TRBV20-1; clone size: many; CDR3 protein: CSAPDLNTEAFF
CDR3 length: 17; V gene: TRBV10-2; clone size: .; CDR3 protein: CASSGTSGGLAVGELFF
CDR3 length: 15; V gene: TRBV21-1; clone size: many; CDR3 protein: CASTVQSLGNTEAFF
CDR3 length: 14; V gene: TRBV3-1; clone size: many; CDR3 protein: CASSQGGSYNEQFF
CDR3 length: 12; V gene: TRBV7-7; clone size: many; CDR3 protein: CASSWVRQPQHF
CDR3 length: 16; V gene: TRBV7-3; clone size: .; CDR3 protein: CASSSLAPANTGELFF
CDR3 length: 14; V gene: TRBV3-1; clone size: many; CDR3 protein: CASSQAGQGNGYTF